The T cell receptor (beta chain) under discussion was sequenced for a study of T cell responses to AZD1222 COVID-19 vaccine. The CDR3 covers 16 residues. Losses at the gene ends were 6 bases for V and 0 bases for J; bases not matched to a gene: 8. Germline assignment: CDR1 MNHEY and CDR2 SMNVEV (reference sequence). As for this clone: Its antigen is unidentified.

Study outcomes and limitations: Donors were chiefly white British, with a greater number of females, and clonal diversity was perhaps underestimated. Just 6 or 7 people given AZD1222 tested seropositive at baseline. Of spike-specific TCRs, nearly half reportedly target regions left unmutated in variants. Regions 160-218 and 743-854 held dominance among vaccine-associated CD4 TCRs, which spanned spike.

Data came from immunoSEQ multiplex PCR; TCRdb stores just in-frame clones and leaves some out. The data contain around 120,000 clones, roughly 82% of them singletons. The chain carries TRBV27 and TRBJ1-3; TRBD1 agrees at 7 bases. The material was peripheral blood, obtained 28 days after the second AZD1222 dose. The receptor's source is an adult who received the AZD1222 COVID-19 vaccine. The CDR3 nucleotides are TGTGCCAGCAGCCCTGACAGGGTCCCCTCTGGAAACACCATATATTTT. Its protein is CASSPDRVPSGNTIYF.